This entry concerns a single T cell receptor (beta chain). Additional DNA sequences in this sample encode the identical CDR3. Assay: immunoSEQ multiplex PCR; the TCRdb copy retains only in-frame clones and omits some. The sample comprises about 43,000 clones, just over 90% of which are singletons, and around 1.5% rests with the top ten. CDR1 is MDHEN and CDR2 is SYDVKM in the germline V gene. The V and J ends lost 8 bases and 0 bases respectively, with 7 bases between them. CDR3 size: 12 residues. This record comes from a study of T cell changes during pregnancy in multiple sclerosis. The sample taken for sequencing was PBMCs (not recorded whether the cells were cultured). The rearrangement links TRBV28 to TRBJ1-1; the D is unclear. The clonotype comes from a female donor with multiple sclerosis, enrolled in a pregnancy study. As DNA, the CDR3 is TGTGCCAGCTCTTTACTGAACACTGAAGCTTTCTTT. This encodes CASSLLNTEAFF.